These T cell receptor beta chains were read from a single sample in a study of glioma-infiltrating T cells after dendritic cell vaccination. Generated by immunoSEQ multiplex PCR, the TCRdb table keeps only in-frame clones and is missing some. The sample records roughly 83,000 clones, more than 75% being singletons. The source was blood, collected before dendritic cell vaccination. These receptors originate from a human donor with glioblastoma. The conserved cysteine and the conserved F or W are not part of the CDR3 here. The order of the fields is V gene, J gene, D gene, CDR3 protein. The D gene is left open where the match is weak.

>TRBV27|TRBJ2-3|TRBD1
ASSPGTGGISDTQY
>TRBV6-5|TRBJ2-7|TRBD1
ASSYLGQGLPQQY
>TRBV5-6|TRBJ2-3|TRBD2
ASSLSGTSTDTQY
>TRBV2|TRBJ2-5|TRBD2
ASSTGTSGQETQY
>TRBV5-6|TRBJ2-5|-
ASSFSGGQTQY
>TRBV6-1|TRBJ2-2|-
ASSEARGDIGSSFTGELF
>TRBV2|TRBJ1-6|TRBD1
ASSGIGTGASGSPLH
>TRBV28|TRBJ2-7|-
ASSFSRAFEQY
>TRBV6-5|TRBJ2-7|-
ASSYGPQGNEQY
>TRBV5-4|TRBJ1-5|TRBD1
ASSPDRGLNQPQH
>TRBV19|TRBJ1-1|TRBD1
ASSDRAGGVKAF
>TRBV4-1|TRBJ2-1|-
ASSHTALAERGMYNEQF
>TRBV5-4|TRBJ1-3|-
ASSLGNAGAGNTIY
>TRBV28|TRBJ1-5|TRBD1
ASRDDREGNQPQH
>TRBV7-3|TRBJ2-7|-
ASSLSSYEQY
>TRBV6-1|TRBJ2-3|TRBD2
ASSELAGGPSTDTQY
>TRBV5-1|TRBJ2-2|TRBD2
ASSIAGGTGELF